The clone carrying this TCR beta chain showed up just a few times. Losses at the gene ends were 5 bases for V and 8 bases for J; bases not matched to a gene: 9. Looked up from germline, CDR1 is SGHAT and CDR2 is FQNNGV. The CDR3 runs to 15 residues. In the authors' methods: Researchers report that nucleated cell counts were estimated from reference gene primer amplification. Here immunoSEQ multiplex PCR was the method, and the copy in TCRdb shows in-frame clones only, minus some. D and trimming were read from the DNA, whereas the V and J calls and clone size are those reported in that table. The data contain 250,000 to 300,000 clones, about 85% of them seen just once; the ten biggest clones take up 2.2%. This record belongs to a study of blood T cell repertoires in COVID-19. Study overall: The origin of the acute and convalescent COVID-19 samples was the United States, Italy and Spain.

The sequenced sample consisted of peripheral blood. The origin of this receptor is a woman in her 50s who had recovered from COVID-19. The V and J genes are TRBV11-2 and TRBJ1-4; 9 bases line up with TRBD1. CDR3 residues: CASSPPGQGTEKLFF. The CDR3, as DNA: TGTGCCAGCAGCCCCCCCGGACAGGGGACCGAAAAACTGTTTTTT.